The 12 T cell receptor beta chains below were found in one sample sequenced in a study of technical replicates of blood from a handful of donors. Produced via immunoSEQ multiplex PCR; TCRdb's table is partial and in-frame only. The sample holds roughly 90,000 clones, over 85% seen once. The sample was T cells isolated from PBMCs. Every receptor here comes from a human donor in good health.

V and J are TRBV5-1 and TRBJ1-2, with a possible D match to TRBD1 (6 bases). Between the trimmed V and J ends, which lost 4 bases and 4 bases, there was a span of 20 bases. Germline CDR1 is SGHRS and CDR2 is YFSETQ. The CDR3 extends over 16 amino acids. DNA for the CDR3: TGCGCCAGCAGCCTCGGAGCCCGGACAGCTTTCTATGGCTACACCTTC. Protein: CASSLGARTAFYGYTF.

This sequence joins TRBV18 and TRBJ2-7; 10 positions agree with TRBD2. Per the germline V gene, CDR1 is KGHSH and CDR2 is LQKENI. V lost 4 bases, J lost 0 bases, and 3 bases stayed unmatched. The CDR3 spans 15 residues. Written as DNA, the CDR3 is TGTGCCAGCTCACGAGCGGGAGGGCCCTCCTACGAGCAGTACTTC. This encodes CASSRAGGPSYEQYF.

This clone was counted once. This chain links TRBV6-1 with TRBJ1-2; possible D gene TRBD1, 6 bases. Deletions cut 1 base from V and 5 bases from J, with 14 bases between. Per germline, CDR1 MNHNS and CDR2 SASEGT. The length of the CDR3 is 15 residues. The CDR3: CASSEGTVSLYGYTF. In nucleotides, the CDR3 is TGTGCCAGCAGTGAAGGGACAGTGTCTCTTTATGGCTACACCTTC.

The chain employs TRBV6-4 and TRBJ2-2, with D possibly being TRBD2 (6 bases). Germline assignment: CDR1 MRHNA and CDR2 SNTAGT. This CDR3 spans 13 amino acids. V lost 5 bases to trimming and J lost 7 bases, with 11 bases between them. CDR3 DNA sequence: TGTGCCAGCAGTCTCGGGAGTGGCGGGGAGCTGTTTTTT. This gives the protein CASSLGSGGELFF.

This chain joins TRBV4-1 and TRBJ2-2, with TRBD1 as a possible D gene (5 bases). Germline V gives CDR1 MGHRA, CDR2 YSYEKL. Trimming removed 4 bases from V and 7 bases from J, with 16 bases in between. The CDR3 has 15 residues. The CDR3 here is CASSLGQEYGGELFF. DNA of the CDR3: TGCGCCAGCAGCCTTGGACAAGAATATGGCGGGGAGCTGTTTTTT.

The V gene is TRBV19, the J gene TRBJ2-1; D possibly corresponds to TRBD2 (7 bases). Per germline, CDR1 LNHDA and CDR2 SQIVND (reference sequence). The ends were cut back, 1 base at V and 2 bases at J, with 12 bases in the middle. The CDR3 sequence is 16 residues long. CDR3 DNA sequence: TGTGCCAGTAGTATAGTGGGGGGGCAAACCTACAATGAGCAGTTCTTC. It is translated as CASSIVGGQTYNEQFF.

This chain joins TRBV27 and TRBJ1-5; maybe TRBD1 (5 bases). Trimming stripped 3 bases from V and 0 bases from J, with 9 bases between. The CDR3 loop spans 15 amino acids. CDR1 is MNHEY and CDR2 is SMNVEV in the germline V gene (reference sequence). The DNA for the CDR3 is TGTGCCAGCAGTTTGACAGCCTATAGCAATCAGCCCCAGCATTTT. Amino acids: CASSLTAYSNQPQHF.

The V and J genes are TRBV2 and TRBJ1-1; no firm D call. CDR3 length: 13 amino acids. The V gene's germline CDR1 is SNHLY and CDR2 FYNNEI. With 7 bases removed from V and 11 bases from J, the gap between germline ends came to 20 bases. The CDR3: CASTTPRGPGAFF. The CDR3 DNA follows: TGTGCCAGCACCACCCCTCGCGGGCCGGGCGCTTTCTTT.

This rearrangement joins TRBV27 to TRBJ1-1; 7 positions match TRBD1. CDR3 length equals 15 residues. The germline gives CDR1 MNHEY, CDR2 SMNVEV (reference sequence). Trimming took 5 bases from V and 4 from J; bases not matched to a gene: 10. CDR3 in amino acids: CASSPGGLGPTEAFF. The CDR3 coding sequence is TGTGCCAGCAGTCCAGGGGGACTTGGACCCACTGAAGCTTTCTTT.

J is TRBJ1-4 and V is TRBV5-4; 10 nucleotides line up with TRBD1. CDR1 and CDR2 (germline): SGHNT, YYREEE (reference sequence). J was trimmed by 7 bases and V by 4 bases; bases with no gene match: 16. The CDR3 covers 18 residues. DNA of the CDR3: TGTGCCAGCAGCGGCGACCGGGACAGGGGACAACGGAGTGAAAAACTGTTTTTT. This codes for CASSGDRDRGQRSEKLFF. Together with reference TRBV5-4 and TRBJ1-4, the CDR3 gives the full variable domain: ETGVTQSPTHLIKTRGQQVTLRCSSQSGHNTVSWYQQALGQGPQFIFQYYREEENGRGNFPPRFSGLQFPNYSSELNVNALELDDSALYLCASSGDRDRGQRSEKLFFGSGTQLSVL.

The V gene is TRBV7-2, the J gene TRBJ2-5; D is possibly TRBD2 (6 bases). This CDR3 contains 15 residues. Trimming left V 7 bases short and J 2 bases short, with 17 bases between. Germline V gene sequence: CDR1 SGHTA, CDR2 FQGNSA. CDR3 sequence: CASKEPGLRQETQYF. The CDR3 DNA reads TGTGCCAGCAAAGAACCGGGACTCCGACAAGAGACCCAGTACTTC.

This chain uses TRBV19 with TRBJ2-7; TRBD1 agrees at 8 bases. Germline CDR1 is LNHDA and CDR2 is SQIVND (reference sequence). The CDR3 consists of 13 residues. V shed 5 bases and J 2 bases; nucleotides not matched to a gene: 2. As DNA, the CDR3 is TGTGCCAGTAGTTGGGACAGGACCTACGAGCAGTACTTC. Protein sequence: CASSWDRTYEQYF. The variable domain in full, completed from reference TRBV19 and TRBJ2-7, reads DGGITQSPKYLFRKEGQNVTLSCEQNLNHDAMYWYRQDPGQGLRLIYYSQIVNDFQKGDIAEGYSVSREKKESFPLTVTSAQKNPTAFYLCASSWDRTYEQYFGPGTRLTVT.